These 7 T cell receptor beta chains were all obtained from the same sample, sequenced in a study of blood T cell repertoires in COVID-19. Sequencing used immunoSEQ multiplex PCR; TCRdb keeps in-frame clones, though not all of them. The data contain over 400,000 clones, 70% to 90% of them singletons. The specimen was peripheral blood. Source of these receptors: a woman aged 45-59 years with COVID-19, enrolled during active disease.

The genes are TRBV6-5 and TRBJ2-5; TRBD2 is a possible D gene (6 bases). The V end was cut by 2 bases, the J end by 6 bases, with 13 bases between. CDR1 is MNHEY and CDR2 is SVGAGI in the germline V gene. The CDR3 extends over 14 amino acids. CDR3 nucleotides: TGTGCCAGCAGTTACCCGGGACTGCCTAAGACCCAGTACTTC. Protein: CASSYPGLPKTQYF.

The chain links TRBV30 to TRBJ1-2; a weak D match, TRBD1 (6 bases). Germline V lookup: CDR1 GTSNPN, CDR2 SVGIG (reference sequence). The CDR3 runs to 13 residues. V shed 2 bases and J shed 4 bases, with 11 bases lying between them. For the CDR3, the DNA is TGTGCCTGGAGTCCCGGGACACGCTATGGCTACACCTTC. Amino acid sequence: CAWSPGTRYGYTF.

DNA for the CDR3: TGTGCCAGCAGCTTAGGATCGACTAGCACAGATACGCAGTATTTT. This gives the protein CASSLGSTSTDTQYF. This chain links TRBV7-2 with TRBJ2-3; no clear D gene. In germline, CDR1 is SGHTA, CDR2 FQGNSA. V lost 1 base to trimming and J lost 0 bases, with 8 bases between them. The CDR3 is 15 amino acids. The full variable domain, with the rest looked up from reference TRBV7-2 and TRBJ2-3, is GAGVSQSPSNKVTEKGKDVELRCDPISGHTALYWYRQSLGQGLEFLIYFQGNSAPDKSGLPSDRFSAERTGGSVSTLTIQRTQQEDSAVYLCASSLGSTSTDTQYFGPGTRLTVL.

V gene TRBV25-1 combines with J gene TRBJ1-1; D may be TRBD1 (5 bases). CDR1 is MGHDK, CDR2 SYGVNS, per germline. The CDR3 extends over 13 amino acids. The V gene lost 3 bases and the J gene lost 7 bases, with 12 bases spanning the gap. The CDR3 region is CASSEGQALEAFF. CDR3 coding DNA: TGTGCCAGCAGTGAGGGGCAGGCCCTTGAAGCTTTCTTT.

The V and J genes are TRBV3-1 (or the pseudogene TRBV3-2) and TRBJ2-5; D unresolved. With 8 bases removed from V and 6 bases from J, the gap between germline ends came to 10 bases. This CDR3 comprises 11 residues. CDR1 LGHDT and CDR2 YNNKEL come from the germline V gene (reference sequence). The chain's CDR3 is CASALGKTQYF. Written as DNA, the CDR3 is TGTGCCAGCGCCCTTGGCAAGACCCAGTACTTC.

The chain is built from TRBV5-1 and TRBJ1-1; TRBD1 matches 7 bases. The CDR3 length is 17 residues. Germline V gene lookup returns CDR1 SGHRS and CDR2 YFSETQ. With 0 bases clipped from V and 4 bases from J, the junction kept 12 bases outside the gene matches. The CDR3 here is CASSLGRTGARGTEAFF. The CDR3 nucleotides read TGCGCCAGCAGCTTGGGGAGAACAGGGGCGCGAGGCACTGAAGCTTTCTTT.

V is TRBV10-1 and J is TRBJ1-2; 7 bases fit TRBD1. There are 12 residues in the CDR3. Germline CDR1 and CDR2: WNHNN and SYGVQD (reference sequence). The V segment lost 7 bases and the J segment 9 bases; nucleotides outside the gene matches: 8. The CDR3 region is CASTSGQARYTF. The CDR3, as DNA: TGCGCCAGCACTTCCGGACAGGCGCGCTACACCTTC.